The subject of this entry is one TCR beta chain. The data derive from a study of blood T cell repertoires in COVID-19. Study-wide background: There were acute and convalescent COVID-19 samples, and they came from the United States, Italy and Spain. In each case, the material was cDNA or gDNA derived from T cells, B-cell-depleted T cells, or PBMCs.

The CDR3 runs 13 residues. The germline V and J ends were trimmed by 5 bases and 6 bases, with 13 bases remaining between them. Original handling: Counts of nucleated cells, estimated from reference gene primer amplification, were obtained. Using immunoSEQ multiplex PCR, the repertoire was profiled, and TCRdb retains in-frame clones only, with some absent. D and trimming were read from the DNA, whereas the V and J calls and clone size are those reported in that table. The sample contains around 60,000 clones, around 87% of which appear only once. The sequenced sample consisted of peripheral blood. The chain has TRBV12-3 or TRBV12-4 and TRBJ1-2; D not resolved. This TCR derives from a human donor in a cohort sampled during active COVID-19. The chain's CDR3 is CASSHGVSDGYTF. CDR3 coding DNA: TGTGCCAGCAGTCACGGGGTTTCGGATGGCTACACCTTC.